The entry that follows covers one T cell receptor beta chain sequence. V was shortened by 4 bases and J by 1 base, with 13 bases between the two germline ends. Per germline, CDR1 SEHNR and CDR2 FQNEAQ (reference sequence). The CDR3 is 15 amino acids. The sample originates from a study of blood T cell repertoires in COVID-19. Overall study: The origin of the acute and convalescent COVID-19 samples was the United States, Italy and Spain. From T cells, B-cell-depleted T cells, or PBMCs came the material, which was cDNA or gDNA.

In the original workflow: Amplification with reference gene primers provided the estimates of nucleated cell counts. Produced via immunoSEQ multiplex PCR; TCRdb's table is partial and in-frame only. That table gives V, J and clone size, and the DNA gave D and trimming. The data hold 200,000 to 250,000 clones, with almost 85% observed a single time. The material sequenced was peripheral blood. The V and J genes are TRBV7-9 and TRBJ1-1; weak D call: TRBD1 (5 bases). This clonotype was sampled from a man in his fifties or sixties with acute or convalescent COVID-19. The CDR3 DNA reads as TGTGCCAGCAGCTCCCAAGGGGCAGGGAACACTGAAGCTTTCTTT. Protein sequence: CASSSQGAGNTEAFF.